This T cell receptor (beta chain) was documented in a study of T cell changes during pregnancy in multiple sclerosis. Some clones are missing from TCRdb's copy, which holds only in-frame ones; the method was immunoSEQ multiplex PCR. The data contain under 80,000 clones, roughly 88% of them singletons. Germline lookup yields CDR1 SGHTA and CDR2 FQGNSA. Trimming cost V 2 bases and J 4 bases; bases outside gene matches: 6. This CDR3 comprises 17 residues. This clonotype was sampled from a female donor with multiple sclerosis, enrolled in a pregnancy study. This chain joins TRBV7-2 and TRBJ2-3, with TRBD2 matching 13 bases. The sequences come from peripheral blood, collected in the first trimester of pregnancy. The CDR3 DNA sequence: TGTGCCAGCAGCTTAATCGGACTAGCGGGAGTTGCAGATACGCAGTATTTT. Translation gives CASSLIGLAGVADTQYF. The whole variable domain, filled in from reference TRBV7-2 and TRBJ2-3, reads GAGVSQSPSNKVTEKGKDVELRCDPISGHTALYWYRQSLGQGLEFLIYFQGNSAPDKSGLPSDRFSAERTGGSVSTLTIQRTQQEDSAVYLCASSLIGLAGVADTQYFGPGTRLTVL.